Sequencing of this T cell receptor beta chain was carried out in a study of T cell changes during pregnancy in multiple sclerosis. Repertoires were generated with immunoSEQ multiplex PCR, while TCRdb's copy carries only in-frame clones and drops some. The sample records 30,000 to 35,000 clones, roughly 87% being singletons. V was clipped by 3 bases and J by 5 bases, with 13 bases between them. The CDR3 length is 14 residues. The germline V gene encodes CDR1 MNHEY and CDR2 SMNVEV (reference sequence). The TCR comes from a female donor with multiple sclerosis, enrolled in a pregnancy study. The sample in question was CD8+ T cells from peripheral blood mononuclear cells, obtained in the first trimester of pregnancy. This chain uses TRBV27 with TRBJ1-1; D call uncertain. The CDR3 spells CASSLGGPGTEAFF. The CDR3 nucleotides are TGTGCCAGCAGTTTGGGAGGGCCGGGGACTGAAGCTTTCTTT.